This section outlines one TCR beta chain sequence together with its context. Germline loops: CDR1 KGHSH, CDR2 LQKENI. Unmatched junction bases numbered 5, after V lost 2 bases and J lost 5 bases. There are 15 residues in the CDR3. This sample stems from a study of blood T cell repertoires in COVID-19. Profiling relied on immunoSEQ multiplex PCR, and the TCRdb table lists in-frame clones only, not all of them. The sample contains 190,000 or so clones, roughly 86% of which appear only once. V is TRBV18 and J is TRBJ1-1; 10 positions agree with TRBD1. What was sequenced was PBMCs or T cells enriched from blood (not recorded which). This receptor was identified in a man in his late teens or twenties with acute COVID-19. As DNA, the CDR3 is TGTGCCAGCTCACCAAGGGGACAGGGGAGGACTGAAGCTTTCTTT. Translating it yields CASSPRGQGRTEAFF.